The clone carrying this T cell receptor beta chain has a single count. Per the original data handling: The authors estimated nucleated cell counts from reference gene primer amplification. Measured with immunoSEQ multiplex PCR; TCRdb has only the in-frame clones, and not every one. The V and J calls and clone size were taken over from that table, and D and trimming were inferred from the DNA. The sample yields 150,000 to 200,000 clones, 80% to 85% seen once. This sample was taken from a study of blood T cell repertoires in COVID-19. Study-wide context: Researchers got acute and convalescent COVID-19 samples from the United States, Italy and Spain. Sources were T cells, B-cell-depleted T cells, or PBMCs; the material itself was cDNA or gDNA.

The CDR3 is 15 residues long. Germline loops: CDR1 LNHDA, CDR2 SQIVND (reference sequence). V shed 6 bases and J shed 8 bases, with 19 bases lying between them. The receptor's source is a woman aged 70 to 79 with COVID-19, enrolled during active disease. The gene calls are TRBV19 and TRBJ1-4, with D tentatively TRBD1 (5 bases). The sample was peripheral blood. This CDR3 reads CASSFPGGDREKLFF. In DNA, the CDR3 is TGTGCCAGTAGCTTTCCCGGGGGAGATCGAGAAAAACTGTTTTTT.